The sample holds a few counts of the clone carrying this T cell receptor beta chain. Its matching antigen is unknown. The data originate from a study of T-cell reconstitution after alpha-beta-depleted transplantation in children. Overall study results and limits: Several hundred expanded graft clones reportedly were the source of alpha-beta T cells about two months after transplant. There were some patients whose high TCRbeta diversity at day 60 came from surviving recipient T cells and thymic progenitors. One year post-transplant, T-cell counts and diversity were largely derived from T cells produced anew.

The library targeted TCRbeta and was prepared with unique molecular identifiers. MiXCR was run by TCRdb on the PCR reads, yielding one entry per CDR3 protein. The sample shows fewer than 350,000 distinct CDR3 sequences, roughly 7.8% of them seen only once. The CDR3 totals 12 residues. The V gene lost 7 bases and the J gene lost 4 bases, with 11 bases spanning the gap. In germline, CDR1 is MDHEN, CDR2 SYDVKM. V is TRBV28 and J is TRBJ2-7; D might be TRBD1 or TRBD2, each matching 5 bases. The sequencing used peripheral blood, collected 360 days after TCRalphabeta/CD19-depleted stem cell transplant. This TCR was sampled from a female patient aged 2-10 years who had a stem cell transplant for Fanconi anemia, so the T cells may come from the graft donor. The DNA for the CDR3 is TGTGCCAGCACGAGGGGTGGTTACGAGCAGTACTTC. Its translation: CASTRGGYEQYF.